This TCR beta chain was sequenced for a study of cytomegalovirus exposure and HLA in healthy donors. Background on the study: Early on, a data release was issued that held roughly 84 million unique TCRs from HLA-typed donors. Of the donors genotyped, several hundred in all, 80% to 85% fell in the Caucasian-associated ancestry cluster. General study findings and limits: Because they were indistinguishable, some V segments, including TRBV6-2 and TRBV6-3, were excluded. A later analysis linked a missense DCLRE1C variant to TCR beta V- and J-gene trimming.

As regards this clone: Its specificity is unknown.

PCR used 60 Vbeta primers and 13 Jbeta primers. This table comes from immunoSEQ multiplex PCR, and its TCRdb copy is limited to in-frame clones, with some not included. The profile shows about 200,000 clones, over 65% of them singletons. Deletions cut 10 bases from V and 7 bases from J, with 23 bases between. Germline V gives CDR1 MNHNY, CDR2 SVGAGI (reference sequence). The CDR3 totals 15 residues. V usage is TRBV6-6 and J usage is TRBJ1-5; D remains unclear. Sequencing used PBMCs. This sequence was found in a man aged 35-49 years in good health and CMV-seropositive. The CDR3 DNA reads as TGTGCCACCATACCCCCGGGTCTGTCTCGACAGCCCCAGCATTTT. Translating gives CATIPPGLSRQPQHF.